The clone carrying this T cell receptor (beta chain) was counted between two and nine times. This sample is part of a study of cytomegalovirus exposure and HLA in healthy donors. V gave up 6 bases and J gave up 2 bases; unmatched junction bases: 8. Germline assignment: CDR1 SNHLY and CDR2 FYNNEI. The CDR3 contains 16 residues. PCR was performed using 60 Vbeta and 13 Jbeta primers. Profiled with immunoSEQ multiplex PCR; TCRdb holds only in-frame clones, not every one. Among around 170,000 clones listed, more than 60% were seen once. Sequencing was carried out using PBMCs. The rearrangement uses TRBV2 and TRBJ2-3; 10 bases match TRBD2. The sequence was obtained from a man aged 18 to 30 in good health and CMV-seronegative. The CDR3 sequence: CASSLLAGPTTDTQYF. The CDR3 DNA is TGTGCCAGCAGCCTACTAGCGGGGCCGACCACAGATACGCAGTATTTT.